This is a list of T cell receptor beta chains from one sample in a study of blood T cell repertoires in COVID-19. TCRdb's table, derived via immunoSEQ multiplex PCR, lists solely in-frame clones and lacks some. There are some 200,000 clones in the sample; around 80% occur only once, and 7.2% lies in the top ten. The sample taken for sequencing was peripheral blood. These receptors were taken from a woman between 65 and 79 years old with acute or convalescent COVID-19. Each CDR3 is given with its conserved first and last residue. D genes are given only for firm matches. The size entry is marked missing in some rows and otherwise reads once, few, many or a size class.

>.|TRBV10-1|.|TRBJ1-4
CASYRPTNEKLFF
TGCGCCAGCTACAGGCCAACTAATGAAAAACTGTTTTTT
>TRBD1|TRBV3-1/TRBV3-2|.|TRBJ2-1
CASSQEERGGADYEQFF
TGTGCCAGCAGCCAAGAGGAGAGAGGGGGCGCCGACTATGAGCAGTTCTTC
>TRBD1|TRBV19|.|TRBJ1-5
CASSGRQGVSNQPQHF
TGTGCCAGTAGTGGCCGACAGGGAGTAAGCAATCAGCCCCAGCATTTT
>.|TRBV2|.|TRBJ2-2
CASMKQRNTGELFF
TGTGCCAGCATGAAGCAGCGAAACACCGGGGAGCTGTTTTTT
>.|TRBV4-1|.|TRBJ1-3
CASSHPLRSGNTIYF
TGCGCCAGCAGCCATCCTCTCCGCTCTGGAAACACCATATATTTT
>.|TRBV13|.|TRBJ2-7
CASSQTLAHSYEQYF
TGTGCCAGCAGCCAGACACTAGCCCACTCCTACGAGCAGTACTTC
>.|TRBV7-2|.|TRBJ2-1
CASSLVGSLGGEQFF
TGTGCCAGCAGCTTAGTCGGGTCCCTTGGAGGTGAGCAGTTCTTC
>.|TRBV7-6|.|TRBJ2-2
CASSLASGGRNTGELFF
TGTGCCAGCAGCTTAGCTTCCGGGGGTAGAAACACCGGGGAGCTGTTTTTT
>.|TRBV30|.|TRBJ2-3
CVTTGGGTDTQYF
TGTGTTACGACGGGCGGAGGGACAGATACGCAGTATTTT
>.|TRBV11-2|.|TRBJ2-2
CASSRAGDTGELFF
TGTGCCAGCAGTCGCGCAGGGGACACCGGGGAGCTGTTTTTT
>TRBD1|TRBV11-2|.|TRBJ2-3
CASSPGQTYTDTQYF
TGTGCCAGCAGCCCGGGACAGACCTACACAGATACGCAGTATTTT
>.|TRBV15|.|TRBJ1-1
CATSRDPGSMNTEAFF
TGTGCCACCAGCAGAGATCCGGGGTCCATGAACACTGAAGCTTTCTTT
>TRBD1|TRBV18|.|TRBJ1-2
CASSPPGQGATNYGYTF
TGTGCCAGCTCACCACCGGGGCAGGGGGCAACTAACTATGGCTACACCTTC
>.|TRBV20-1|few|TRBJ2-1
CSASNQGGINNEQFF
TGCAGTGCTAGTAATCAGGGGGGTATAAACAATGAGCAGTTCTTC
>TRBD1|TRBV7-3|once|TRBJ2-2
CASSLGTGDGELFF
TGTGCCAGCAGCTTGGGGACAGGAGACGGGGAGCTGTTTTTT
>TRBD1|TRBV29-1|few|TRBJ2-2
CSVRTGTGDTGELFF
TGCAGCGTCCGAACCGGGACAGGGGACACCGGGGAGCTGTTTTTT